The 27 T cell receptor beta chains below come from one sample, sequenced in a study of T cell changes during pregnancy in multiple sclerosis. Sequencing used immunoSEQ multiplex PCR; TCRdb keeps in-frame clones, though not all of them. Among around 75,000 clones listed, 85% to 95% were seen once. Sequenced material: CD4+ T cells from peripheral blood mononuclear cells, taken after pregnancy. The receptors here all came from a female donor with multiple sclerosis, enrolled in a pregnancy study.

The chain combines TRBV4-2 with TRBJ2-1; 10 bases line up with TRBD2. With V trimmed by 4 bases and J by 4 bases, 7 bases remained unmatched. CDR3 length: 16 amino acids. The germline V gene encodes CDR1 LGHNA and CDR2 YNFKEQ. The CDR3 DNA reads as TGTGCCAGCAGCCGAACAGCGGGAGGGGAGTACAATGAGCAGTTCTTC. Protein: CASSRTAGGEYNEQFF.

In its sample, this clone was seen a few times. The chain combines TRBV5-1 with TRBJ2-5; 7 nucleotides match TRBD1. Germline values: CDR1 SGHRS, CDR2 YFSETQ. J lost 3 bases, V lost 4 bases, and 12 bases had no gene match. This CDR3 has 16 amino acids. The CDR3: CASSQTGRVGKETQYF. Here the CDR3 DNA reads TGCGCCAGCAGCCAGACAGGGAGAGTGGGCAAAGAGACCCAGTACTTC.

The V gene is TRBV5-1, the J gene TRBJ2-5; 8 nucleotides match TRBD2. From germline, CDR1 is SGHRS and CDR2 YFSETQ. This CDR3 spans 15 amino acids. V shed 0 bases, J shed 4 bases, and the junction held 5 bases outside the gene matches. CDR3 region: CASSLVGLAGETQYF. The CDR3 nucleotides are TGCGCCAGCAGCTTGGTCGGCCTAGCGGGAGAGACCCAGTACTTC.

V is TRBV9 and J is TRBJ2-4, with TRBD2 as a possible D gene (7 bases). The CDR3 spans 15 residues. CDR1 is SGDLS, CDR2 YYNGEE, per germline. V was pared by 3 bases and J by 2 bases, with 12 bases between. The DNA of the CDR3 is TGTGCCAGCAGCGCCGCGGGGGCCTCCAAAAACATTCAGTACTTC. It encodes CASSAAGASKNIQYF.

The count of this clone is one. The chain has TRBV28 and TRBJ2-1; 8 bases are shared with TRBD1. Germline trimming cut 1 base from V and 7 bases from J; bases unmatched to any gene: 9. Germline CDR1 MDHEN, CDR2 SYDVKM. The CDR3 spans 16 residues. CDR3 coding DNA: TGTGCCAGCAGTTTATTGGGCAGGGGGCAGGATAATGAGCAGTTCTTC. Protein sequence: CASSLLGRGQDNEQFF. Full variable domain (outside the CDR3, taken from reference TRBV28 and TRBJ2-1): DVKVTQSSRYLVKRTGEKVFLECVQDMDHENMFWYRQDPGLGLRLIYFSYDVKMKEKGDIPEGYSVSREKKERFSLILESASTNQTSMYLCASSLLGRGQDNEQFFGPGTRLTVL.

The genes are TRBV4-1 and TRBJ2-5; TRBD1 aligns across 7 bases. After removal of 0 bases from V and 4 bases from J, the junction contained 8 bases not matched to a gene. CDR1 MGHRA and CDR2 YSYEKL come from the germline V gene. This CDR3 spans 16 amino acids. For the CDR3, the DNA is TGCGCCAGCAGCCAAGATATAATCCCAGGGGGAGAGACCCAGTACTTC. Its protein product is CASSQDIIPGGETQYF.

The genes are TRBV18 and TRBJ2-7, with 12 bases aligning to TRBD2. CDR3 length: 15 residues. CDR1 is KGHSH, CDR2 LQKENI, per germline. V trimming: 3 bases; J trimming: 5 bases; junction bases outside the gene matches: 5. The chain's CDR3 is CASSPGLAGKDEQYF. The CDR3, as DNA: TGTGCCAGCTCACCCGGACTAGCGGGAAAAGACGAGCAGTACTTC.

The chain couples TRBV2 to TRBJ2-2; TRBD2 matches at 10 bases. CDR3 size: 15 residues. The J segment lost 6 bases and the V segment lost 1 base, leaving 2 bases of the junction unmatched. Germline loops: CDR1 SNHLY, CDR2 FYNNEI. This CDR3 reads CASSEVLAGAGELFF. Here the CDR3 DNA reads TGTGCCAGCAGTGAAGTTCTAGCGGGGGCCGGGGAGCTGTTTTTT. The full variable domain, in which reference TRBV2 and TRBJ2-2 provide the parts outside the CDR3, is EPEVTQTPSHQVTQMGQEVILRCVPISNHLYFYWYRQILGQKVEFLVSFYNNEISEKSEIFDDQFSVERPDGSNFTLKIRSTKLEDSAMYFCASSEVLAGAGELFFGEGSRLTVL.

The rearrangement joins TRBV10-3 to TRBJ1-1; TRBD1 matches 8 bases. J gave up 6 bases and V 4 bases, and 4 bases lay outside the gene matches. The germline V gene has CDR1 ENHRY and CDR2 SYGVKD. This CDR3 contains 13 residues. The DNA for the CDR3 is TGTGCCATCAGTGCAGGGGGCGGCGCTGAAGCTTTCTTT. Amino acids: CAISAGGGAEAFF.

The chain has TRBV28 and TRBJ2-4, with TRBD1 identical over 8 bases. This CDR3 has 13 amino acids. Trimming at V came to 8 bases and at J to 8 bases, leaving 8 bases not matched to a gene. CDR1 and CDR2 from the germline V gene are MDHEN and SYDVKM. CDR3 sequence (DNA): TGTGCCAGCTTACCCAGGGGGCTGGACATTCAGTACTTC. Protein: CASLPRGLDIQYF.

The chain has TRBV19 and TRBJ2-5, with 10 nucleotides matching TRBD2. The DNA end is more similar to TRBJ2-7, so the J call may be wrong. CDR3 size: 16 residues. Germline V gene sequence: CDR1 LNHDA, CDR2 SQIVND (reference sequence). The CDR3 coding sequence is TGTGCCAGTAGTCTCTCCGGGACTAGCGCATCCTACGAGCAGTACTTC. Its translation: CASSLSGTSASYEQYF.

In DNA, the CDR3 is TGTGCCAGCAGTTACTCGAAGCCGGGAAGTCTGCCCCAGCATTTT. Residues: CASSYSKPGSLPQHF. The chain couples TRBV6-5 to TRBJ1-5; D remains ambiguous. Germline CDR1 is MNHEY and CDR2 is SVGAGI. The V end was cut by 0 bases, the J end by 9 bases, with 15 bases between. CDR3 length equals 15 residues.

The chain has TRBV19 and TRBJ2-7; a weak D match, TRBD2 (6 bases). Germline CDR1 reads LNHDA; CDR2 reads SQIVND (reference sequence). V was clipped by 3 bases and J by 2 bases, with 11 bases between them. CDR3 size: 14 residues. The CDR3 coding sequence is TGTGCCAGTAGTATGCCGGGACTGCCCTACGAGCAGTACTTC. Translation gives CASSMPGLPYEQYF.

This clone was recorded only once. The chain links TRBV4-1 to TRBJ1-4; maybe TRBD1 (5 bases). Germline V gene sequence: CDR1 MGHRA, CDR2 YSYEKL. V was clipped by 1 base and J by 8 bases, with 11 bases between them. There are 14 residues in the CDR3. Written as DNA, the CDR3 is TGCGCCAGCAGCCAAGGACTAGGGGTCGAAAAACTGTTTTTT. It specifies CASSQGLGVEKLFF.

The rearrangement joins TRBV5-1 to TRBJ2-1; D possibly corresponds to TRBD2 (6 bases). The CDR3 consists of 17 residues. CDR1 is SGHRS and CDR2 is YFSETQ in the germline V gene. Trimming removed 0 bases from V and 0 bases from J, with 13 bases in between. The CDR3 region is CASSLAGSGSSYNEQFF. The CDR3 bases are TGCGCCAGCAGCTTGGCGGGTAGCGGAAGCTCCTACAATGAGCAGTTCTTC. Full variable domain (missing parts from reference TRBV5-1 and TRBJ2-1): KAGVTQTPRYLIKTRGQQVTLSCSPISGHRSVSWYQQTPGQGLQFLFEYFSETQRNKGNFPGRFSGRQFSNSRSEMNVSTLELGDSALYLCASSLAGSGSSYNEQFFGPGTRLTVL.

This clone was recorded once. The chain joins TRBV18 to TRBJ1-3; 8 nucleotides line up with TRBD1. From germline, CDR1 is KGHSH and CDR2 LQKENI. The CDR3 consists of 16 residues. Losses at the gene ends were 6 bases for V and 0 bases for J; bases not matched to a gene: 7. CDR3 sequence reads: CASSHGQGNSGNTIYF. CDR3 in DNA: TGTGCCAGCTCCCACGGACAGGGCAACTCTGGAAACACCATATATTTT. Based on the CDR3 plus reference TRBV18 and TRBJ1-3, the full variable domain is NAGVMQNPRHLVRRRGQEARLRCSPMKGHSHVYWYRQLPEEGLKFMVYLQKENIIDESGMPKERFSAEFPKEGPSILRIQQVVRGDSAAYFCASSHGQGNSGNTIYFGEGSWLTVV.

V and J are TRBV5-3 and TRBJ2-7, with 8 bases identical to TRBD1. TRBV5-3 is recorded as an ORF, its role being uncertain. The trim removed 0 bases at V and 2 bases at J, leaving 4 bases unmatched. This CDR3 is built from 15 residues. The CDR3 DNA reads TGTGCCAGAAGCTTGGTGGGGACAGGCACCTACGAGCAGTACTTC. This translates into CARSLVGTGTYEQYF.

This clone has a single count. The chain carries TRBV5-1 and TRBJ2-2, with 9 nucleotides matching TRBD1. The germline V gene has CDR1 SGHRS and CDR2 YFSETQ. V shed 3 bases, J shed 3 bases, and the junction held 3 bases outside the gene matches. CDR3 length: 15 residues. CDR3 in DNA: TGCGCCAGCAGCTGGCGGACAGGGGACACCGGGGAGCTGTTTTTT. This gives the protein CASSWRTGDTGELFF.

The chain joins TRBV5-6 to TRBJ1-6; tentatively, D is TRBD1 (5 bases). This CDR3 is 14 amino acids long. Germline V gene sequence: CDR1 SGHDT, CDR2 YYEEEE. V dropped 3 bases and J dropped 10 bases, with 14 bases sitting between them. This CDR3 reads CASSSRTIGSPLHF. CDR3 DNA sequence: TGTGCCAGCAGCTCCAGGACAATAGGATCACCCCTCCACTTT.

The chain combines TRBV9 with TRBJ2-3, with 10 bases matching TRBD2. V was clipped by 6 bases and J by 4 bases; unmatched bases: 8. Germline V gene sequence: CDR1 SGDLS, CDR2 YYNGEE. This CDR3 spans 15 amino acids. CDR3 nucleotide sequence: TGTGCCAGCAATCGACTAGCGGGCGCCGCAGATACGCAGTATTTT. This sequence encodes CASNRLAGAADTQYF.

The V and J genes are TRBV7-3 and TRBJ2-1, with D perhaps matching TRBD1 (5 bases). The CDR3 extends over 18 amino acids. The germline CDR1 and CDR2 sequences are SGHTA and FQGTGA. Trimming cost V 1 base and J 5 bases, with 21 bases left between them. The CDR3 coding sequence is TGTGCCAGCAGCTTAATTCATTCCACCTTGATAGGGGACAATGAGCAGTTCTTC. Translated: CASSLIHSTLIGDNEQFF.

This rearrangement joins TRBV7-8 to TRBJ1-5, with TRBD1 matching over 7 bases. The length of the CDR3 is 15 residues. Germline lookup yields CDR1 SGHVS and CDR2 FQNEAQ. V shed 5 bases, J shed 3 bases, and the junction held 7 bases outside the gene matches. This chain's CDR3 is CASSRGPEFNQPQHF. CDR3 DNA sequence: TGTGCCAGCAGCAGGGGGCCCGAGTTCAATCAGCCCCAGCATTTT.

This clone is a singleton in its sample. This chain links TRBV2 with TRBJ2-3, with unresolved D. The CDR3 runs to 12 residues. Germline V CDR1 and CDR2: SNHLY, FYNNEI. The germline V and J ends were trimmed by 6 bases and 0 bases, with 4 bases remaining between them. The CDR3 protein is CASRLSTDTQYF. CDR3 nucleotide sequence: TGTGCCAGCAGACTCAGCACAGATACGCAGTATTTT.

The chain couples TRBV7-8 to TRBJ2-7; weak D call: TRBD1 (5 bases). This CDR3 has 13 residues. The germline V gene encodes CDR1 SGHVS and CDR2 FQNEAQ. V dropped 5 bases and J dropped 2 bases, with 10 bases sitting between them. The CDR3: CASSPSGTYEQYF. CDR3 sequence (DNA): TGTGCCAGCAGCCCGTCAGGGACCTACGAGCAGTACTTC.

The CDR3 sequence is CASSPPPPRGGEQYF. DNA of the CDR3: TGTGCCAGTAGTCCGCCACCTCCCCGAGGGGGCGAGCAGTACTTC. The chain links TRBV19 to TRBJ2-7; tentative D call: TRBD1 (6 bases). Germline V gives CDR1 LNHDA, CDR2 SQIVND (reference sequence). The V and J ends lost 5 bases and 6 bases respectively, with 20 bases between them. The CDR3 length is 15 residues.

A few counts support this clone. The chain couples TRBV6-1 to TRBJ1-5; TRBD1 matches 10 bases. This CDR3 region has 15 residues. Trimming removed 5 bases from V and 5 bases from J; junction bases left unmatched: 6. Germline values: CDR1 MNHNS, CDR2 SASEGT. The CDR3 here is CASSWTGGQDQPQHF. The CDR3 DNA is TGTGCCAGCAGTTGGACAGGGGGACAGGATCAGCCCCAGCATTTT.

This chain connects TRBV28 to TRBJ2-5; the D is unclear. CDR3 length: 14 amino acids. Deletions cut 4 bases from V and 5 bases from J, with 14 bases between. Germline assignment: CDR1 MDHEN and CDR2 SYDVKM. The CDR3 DNA sequence: TGTGCCAGCAGTTCCCCTACAGTACGGGAGACCCAGTACTTC. Protein: CASSSPTVRETQYF. Variable domain in full (rest from reference TRBV28 and TRBJ2-5): DVKVTQSSRYLVKRTGEKVFLECVQDMDHENMFWYRQDPGLGLRLIYFSYDVKMKEKGDIPEGYSVSREKKERFSLILESASTNQTSMYLCASSSPTVRETQYFGPGTRLLVL.